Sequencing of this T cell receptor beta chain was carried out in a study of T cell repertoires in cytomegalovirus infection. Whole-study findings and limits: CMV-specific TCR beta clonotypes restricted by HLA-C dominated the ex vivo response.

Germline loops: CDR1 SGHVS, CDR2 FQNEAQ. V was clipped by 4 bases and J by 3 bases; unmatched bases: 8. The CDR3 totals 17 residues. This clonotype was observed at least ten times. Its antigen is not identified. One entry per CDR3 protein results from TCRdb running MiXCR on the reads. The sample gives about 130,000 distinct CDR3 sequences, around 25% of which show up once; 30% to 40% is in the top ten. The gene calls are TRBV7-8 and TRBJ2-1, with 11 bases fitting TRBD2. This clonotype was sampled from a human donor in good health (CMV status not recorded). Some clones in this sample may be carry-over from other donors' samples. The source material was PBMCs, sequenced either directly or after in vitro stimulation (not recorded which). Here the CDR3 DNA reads TGTGCCAGCAGCTATACGCCGGGACTAGCGGACTACAATGAGCAGTTCTTC. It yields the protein CASSYTPGLADYNEQFF.